This T cell receptor (beta chain) was documented in a study of cytomegalovirus exposure and HLA in healthy donors. Study results and limitations: In a later analysis, DRB1 alleles had the most associated TCRs; HLA-C alleles the fewest.

V was trimmed by 3 bases and J by 3 bases, leaving 15 bases between them. Germline CDR1 reads GTSNPN; CDR2 reads SVGIG (reference sequence). The CDR3 length is 14 residues. There were likely unrecorded immune exposures, though donors were nominally healthy when sampled. A word on this clone: The antigen is not known.

This PCR relied on a set of 60 Vbeta primers and 13 Jbeta primers. Produced via immunoSEQ multiplex PCR; TCRdb's table is partial and in-frame only. Here the sample spans some 92,000 clones, over 70% being singletons. The sequenced sample consisted of PBMCs. This chain uses TRBV30 with TRBJ2-7, with a weak D call TRBD2 (6 bases). The TCR originated in a man aged 18 to 30 in good health and CMV-seropositive. CDR3 coding DNA: TGTGCCTGGAGGCCCGGACCCGGGAGCTACGAGCAGTACTTC. Translation: CAWRPGPGSYEQYF.